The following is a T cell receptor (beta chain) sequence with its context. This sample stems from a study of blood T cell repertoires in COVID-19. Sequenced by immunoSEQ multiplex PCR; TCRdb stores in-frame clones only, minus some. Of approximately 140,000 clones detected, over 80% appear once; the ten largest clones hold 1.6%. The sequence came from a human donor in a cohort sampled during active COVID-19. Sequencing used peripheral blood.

The CDR3 nucleotides are TGCAGCGTTGGGGCACTAGCGGGGAACACCGGGGAGCTGTTTTTT. This codes for CSVGALAGNTGELFF. The J gene is TRBJ2-2, the V gene TRBV29-1; 9 bases align to TRBD2. CDR1 is SQVTM and CDR2 is ANQGSEA in the germline V gene. V dropped 4 bases and J dropped 1; count of bases not matched to a gene: 4. The CDR3 is made up of 15 amino acids.